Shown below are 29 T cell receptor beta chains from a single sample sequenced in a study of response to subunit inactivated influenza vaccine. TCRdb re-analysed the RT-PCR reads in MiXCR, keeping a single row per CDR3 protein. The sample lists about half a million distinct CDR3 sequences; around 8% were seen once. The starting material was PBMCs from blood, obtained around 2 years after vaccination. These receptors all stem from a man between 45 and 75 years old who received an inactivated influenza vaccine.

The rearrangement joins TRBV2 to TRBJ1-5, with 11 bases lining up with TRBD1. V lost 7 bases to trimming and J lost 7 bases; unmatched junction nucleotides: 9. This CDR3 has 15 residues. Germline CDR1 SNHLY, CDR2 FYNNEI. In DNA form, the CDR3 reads TGTGCCAGCACCCGGGACAGGGGGTGGAAACAGCCCCAGCATTTT. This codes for CASTRDRGWKQPQHF.

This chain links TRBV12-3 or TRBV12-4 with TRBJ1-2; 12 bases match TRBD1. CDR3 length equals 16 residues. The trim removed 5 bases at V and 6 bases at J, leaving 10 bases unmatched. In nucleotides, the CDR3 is TGTGCCAGCAGTCAAGTAGGGACAGGGGGCCCCCATGGCTACACCTTC. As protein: CASSQVGTGGPHGYTF.

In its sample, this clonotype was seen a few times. The CDR3 protein is CASSSNRGVVPQHF. DNA for the CDR3: TGTGCCAGCAGTTCGAATAGGGGGGTGGTGCCCCAGCATTTT. The chain combines TRBV12-3 or TRBV12-4 with TRBJ1-5, with a possible D match to TRBD1 (6 bases). Trimming took off 4 bases at V and 9 bases at J, with 16 bases between the two ends. The CDR3 spans 14 residues.

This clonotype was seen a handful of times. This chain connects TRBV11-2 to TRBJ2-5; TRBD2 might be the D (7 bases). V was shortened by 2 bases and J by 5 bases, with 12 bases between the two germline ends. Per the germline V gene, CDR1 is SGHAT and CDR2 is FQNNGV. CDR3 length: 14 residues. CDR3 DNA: TGTGCCAGCAGCTTACCCGGGGGGCCGGAGACCCAGTACTTC. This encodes CASSLPGGPETQYF.

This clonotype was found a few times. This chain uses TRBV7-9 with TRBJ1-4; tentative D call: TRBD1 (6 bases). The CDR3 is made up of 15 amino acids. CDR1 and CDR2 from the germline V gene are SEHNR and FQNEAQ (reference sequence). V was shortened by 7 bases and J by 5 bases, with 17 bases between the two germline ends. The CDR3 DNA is TGTGCCAGCAACCCGGAAGGGGGTGGGAATGAAAAACTGTTTTTT. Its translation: CASNPEGGGNEKLFF.

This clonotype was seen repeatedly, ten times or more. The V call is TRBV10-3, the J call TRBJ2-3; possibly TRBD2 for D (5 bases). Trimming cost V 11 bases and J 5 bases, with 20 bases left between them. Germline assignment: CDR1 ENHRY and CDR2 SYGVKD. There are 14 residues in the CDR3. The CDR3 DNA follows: TGTGCCGCCAGAAGCGGACGATCCGGAGATACGCAGTATTTT. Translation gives CAARSGRSGDTQYF.

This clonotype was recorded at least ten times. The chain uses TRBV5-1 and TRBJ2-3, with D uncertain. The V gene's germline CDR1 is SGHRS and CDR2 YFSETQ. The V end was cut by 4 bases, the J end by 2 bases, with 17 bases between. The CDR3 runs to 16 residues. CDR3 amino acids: CASSPDGRRNTDTQYF. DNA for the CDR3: TGCGCCAGCAGCCCCGACGGGCGGAGAAACACAGATACGCAGTATTTT.

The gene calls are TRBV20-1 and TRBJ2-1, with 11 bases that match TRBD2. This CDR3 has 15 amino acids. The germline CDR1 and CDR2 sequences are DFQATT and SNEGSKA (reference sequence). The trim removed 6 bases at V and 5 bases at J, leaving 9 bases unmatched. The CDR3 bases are TGCAGTGCCCTTCCCGGGACTAGCGGCCACAATGAGCAGTTCTTC. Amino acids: CSALPGTSGHNEQFF.

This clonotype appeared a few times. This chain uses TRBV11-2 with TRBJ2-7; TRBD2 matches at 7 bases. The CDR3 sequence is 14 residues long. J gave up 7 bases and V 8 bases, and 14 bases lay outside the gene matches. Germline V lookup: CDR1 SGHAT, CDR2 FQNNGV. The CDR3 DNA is TGTGCCAGCCGGCGAATGGCGGGAGTGAATGAGCAGTACTTC. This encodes CASRRMAGVNEQYF.

The DNA for the CDR3 is TGCGCCAGCAGCCCTAGCGGGGGGTTGGAGACCCAGTACTTC. Its protein is CASSPSGGLETQYF. The chain links TRBV5-1 to TRBJ2-5; 11 bases match TRBD2. The CDR3 spans 14 residues. CDR1 and CDR2 (germline): SGHRS, YFSETQ. J gave up 5 bases and V 4 bases, and 4 bases lay outside the gene matches.

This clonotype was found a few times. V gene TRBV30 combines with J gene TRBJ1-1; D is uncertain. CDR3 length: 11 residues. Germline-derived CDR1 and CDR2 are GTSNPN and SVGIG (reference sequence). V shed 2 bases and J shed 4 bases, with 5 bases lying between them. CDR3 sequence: CAWSSLTEAFF. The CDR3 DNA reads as TGTGCCTGGAGTTCGCTCACTGAAGCTTTCTTT.

As DNA, the CDR3 is TGCGCCAGCAGCTTTGGGACGGGGGCCTCCTACGAGCAGTACTTC. Amino acids: CASSFGTGASYEQYF. The rearrangement uses TRBV5-1 and TRBJ2-7; either TRBD1 or TRBD2 may supply D (6 bases each). This CDR3 spans 15 amino acids. CDR1 is SGHRS, CDR2 YFSETQ, per germline. Trimming removed 2 bases at V and 0 bases at J, with 12 bases between.

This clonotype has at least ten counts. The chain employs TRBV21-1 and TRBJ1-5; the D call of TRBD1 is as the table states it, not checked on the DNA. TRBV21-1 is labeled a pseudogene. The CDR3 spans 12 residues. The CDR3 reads CAGGQGPGAQHF. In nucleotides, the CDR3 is TGTGCCGGGGGACAGGGACCTGGGGCCCAGCATTTT.

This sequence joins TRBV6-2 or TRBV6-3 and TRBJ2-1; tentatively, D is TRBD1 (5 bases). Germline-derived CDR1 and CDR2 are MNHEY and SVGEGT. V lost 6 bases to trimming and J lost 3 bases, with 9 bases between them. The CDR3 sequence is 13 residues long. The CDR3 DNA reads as TGTGCCAGCAGAGGGGCCGTCTACAATGAGCAGTTCTTC. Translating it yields CASRGAVYNEQFF.

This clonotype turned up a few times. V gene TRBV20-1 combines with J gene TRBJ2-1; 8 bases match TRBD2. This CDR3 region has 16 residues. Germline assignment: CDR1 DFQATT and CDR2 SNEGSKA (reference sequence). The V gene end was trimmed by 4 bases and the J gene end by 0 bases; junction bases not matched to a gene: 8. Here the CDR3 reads CSATNSGGSSYNEQFF. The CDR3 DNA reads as TGCAGTGCTACAAATTCGGGGGGGAGCTCCTACAATGAGCAGTTCTTC.

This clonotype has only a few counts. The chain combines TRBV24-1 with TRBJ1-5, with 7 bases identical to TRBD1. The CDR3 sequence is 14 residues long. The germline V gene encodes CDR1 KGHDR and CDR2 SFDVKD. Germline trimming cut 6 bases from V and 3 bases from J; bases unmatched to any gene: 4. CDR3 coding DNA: TGTGCCACCAGTCAGACAGGGACCAATCAGCCCCAGCATTTT. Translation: CATSQTGTNQPQHF.

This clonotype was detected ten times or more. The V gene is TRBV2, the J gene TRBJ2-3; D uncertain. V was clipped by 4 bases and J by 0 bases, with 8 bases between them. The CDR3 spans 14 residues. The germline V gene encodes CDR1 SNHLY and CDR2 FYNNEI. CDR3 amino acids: CASSARSSTDTQYF. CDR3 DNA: TGTGCCAGCAGTGCTAGGTCTAGCACAGATACGCAGTATTTT.

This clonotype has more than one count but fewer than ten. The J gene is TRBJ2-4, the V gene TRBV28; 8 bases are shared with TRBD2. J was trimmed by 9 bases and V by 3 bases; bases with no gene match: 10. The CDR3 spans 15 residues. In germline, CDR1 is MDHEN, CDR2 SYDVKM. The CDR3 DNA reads TGTGCCAGCAGTTTTGGCTCGGGAGGGATAATCATTCAGTACTTC. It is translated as CASSFGSGGIIIQYF.

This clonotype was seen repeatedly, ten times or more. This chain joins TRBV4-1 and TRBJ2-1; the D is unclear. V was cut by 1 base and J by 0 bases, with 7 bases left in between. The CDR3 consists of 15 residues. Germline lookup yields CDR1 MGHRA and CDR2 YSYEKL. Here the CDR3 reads CASSQARSSYNEQFF. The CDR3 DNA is TGCGCCAGCAGCCAAGCGCGGAGCTCCTACAATGAGCAGTTCTTC.

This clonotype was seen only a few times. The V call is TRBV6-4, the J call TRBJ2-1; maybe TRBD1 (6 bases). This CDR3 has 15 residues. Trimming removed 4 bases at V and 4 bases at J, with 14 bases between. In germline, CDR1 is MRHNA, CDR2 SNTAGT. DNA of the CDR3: TGTGCCAGCAGTGCCCTAGGGGGTACGTACAATGAGCAGTTCTTC. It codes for CASSALGGTYNEQFF.

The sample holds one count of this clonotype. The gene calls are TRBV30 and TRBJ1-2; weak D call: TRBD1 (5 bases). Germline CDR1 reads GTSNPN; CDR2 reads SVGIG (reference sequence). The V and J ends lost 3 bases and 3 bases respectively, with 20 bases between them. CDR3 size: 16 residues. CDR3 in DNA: TGTGCCTGGAGCGCCCCGACACGGGCCAGGGACTATGGCTACACCTTC. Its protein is CAWSAPTRARDYGYTF.

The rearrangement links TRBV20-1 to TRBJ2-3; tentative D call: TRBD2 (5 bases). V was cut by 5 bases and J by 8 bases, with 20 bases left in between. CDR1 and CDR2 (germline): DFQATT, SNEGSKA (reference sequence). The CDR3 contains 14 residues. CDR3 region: CSALANPVVATQYF. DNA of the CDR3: TGCAGTGCTTTAGCGAACCCGGTTGTTGCTACGCAGTATTTT.

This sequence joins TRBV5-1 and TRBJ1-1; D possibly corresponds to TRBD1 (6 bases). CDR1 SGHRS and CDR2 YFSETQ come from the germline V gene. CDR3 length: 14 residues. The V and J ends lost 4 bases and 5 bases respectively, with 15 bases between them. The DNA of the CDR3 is TGCGCCAGCAGCGGGACGGGGGCAGGGACTGAAGCTTTCTTT. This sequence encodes CASSGTGAGTEAFF.

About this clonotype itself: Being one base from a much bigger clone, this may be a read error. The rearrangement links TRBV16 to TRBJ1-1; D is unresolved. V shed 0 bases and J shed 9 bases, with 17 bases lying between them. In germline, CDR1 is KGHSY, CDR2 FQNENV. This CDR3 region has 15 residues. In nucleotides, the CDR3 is TGTGCCAGCAGCCAATCGGCATTTGCACGAAGTAAAGCTTTCTTT. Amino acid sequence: CASSQSAFARSKAFF.

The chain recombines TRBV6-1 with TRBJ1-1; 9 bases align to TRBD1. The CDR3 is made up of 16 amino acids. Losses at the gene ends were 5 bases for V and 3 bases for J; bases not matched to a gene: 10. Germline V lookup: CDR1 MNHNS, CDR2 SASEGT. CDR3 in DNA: TGTGCCAGCAGTCCGCGTCACACAGGGGGCGACACTGAAGCTTTCTTT. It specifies CASSPRHTGGDTEAFF.

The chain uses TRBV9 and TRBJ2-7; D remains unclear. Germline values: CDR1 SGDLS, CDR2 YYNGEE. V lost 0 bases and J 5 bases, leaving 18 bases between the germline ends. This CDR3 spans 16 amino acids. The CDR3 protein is CASSVVPTEVLNEQYF. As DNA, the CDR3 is TGTGCCAGCAGCGTAGTGCCAACCGAGGTCTTAAACGAGCAGTACTTC.

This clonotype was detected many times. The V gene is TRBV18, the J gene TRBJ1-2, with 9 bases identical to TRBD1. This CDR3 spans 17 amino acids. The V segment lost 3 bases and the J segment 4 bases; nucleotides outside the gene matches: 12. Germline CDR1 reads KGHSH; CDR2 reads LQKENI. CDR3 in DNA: TGTGCCAGCTCACCGAATGAACAGGGGGCGAATAGCTATGGCTACACCTTC. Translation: CASSPNEQGANSYGYTF.

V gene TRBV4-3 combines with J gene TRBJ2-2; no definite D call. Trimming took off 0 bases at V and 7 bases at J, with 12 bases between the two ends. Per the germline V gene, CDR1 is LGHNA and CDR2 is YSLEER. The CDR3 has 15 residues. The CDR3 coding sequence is TGCGCCAGCAGCCAAGAGGTGGCTTCAATCGGGGAGCTGTTTTTT. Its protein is CASSQEVASIGELFF.

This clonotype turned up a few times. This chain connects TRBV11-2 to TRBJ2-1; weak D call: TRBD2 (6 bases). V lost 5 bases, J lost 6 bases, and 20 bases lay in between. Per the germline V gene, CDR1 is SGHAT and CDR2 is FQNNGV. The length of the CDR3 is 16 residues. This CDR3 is CASSTLTSVVRNEQFF. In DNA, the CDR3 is TGTGCCAGCAGCACCCTGACTAGTGTAGTCCGCAATGAGCAGTTCTTC.